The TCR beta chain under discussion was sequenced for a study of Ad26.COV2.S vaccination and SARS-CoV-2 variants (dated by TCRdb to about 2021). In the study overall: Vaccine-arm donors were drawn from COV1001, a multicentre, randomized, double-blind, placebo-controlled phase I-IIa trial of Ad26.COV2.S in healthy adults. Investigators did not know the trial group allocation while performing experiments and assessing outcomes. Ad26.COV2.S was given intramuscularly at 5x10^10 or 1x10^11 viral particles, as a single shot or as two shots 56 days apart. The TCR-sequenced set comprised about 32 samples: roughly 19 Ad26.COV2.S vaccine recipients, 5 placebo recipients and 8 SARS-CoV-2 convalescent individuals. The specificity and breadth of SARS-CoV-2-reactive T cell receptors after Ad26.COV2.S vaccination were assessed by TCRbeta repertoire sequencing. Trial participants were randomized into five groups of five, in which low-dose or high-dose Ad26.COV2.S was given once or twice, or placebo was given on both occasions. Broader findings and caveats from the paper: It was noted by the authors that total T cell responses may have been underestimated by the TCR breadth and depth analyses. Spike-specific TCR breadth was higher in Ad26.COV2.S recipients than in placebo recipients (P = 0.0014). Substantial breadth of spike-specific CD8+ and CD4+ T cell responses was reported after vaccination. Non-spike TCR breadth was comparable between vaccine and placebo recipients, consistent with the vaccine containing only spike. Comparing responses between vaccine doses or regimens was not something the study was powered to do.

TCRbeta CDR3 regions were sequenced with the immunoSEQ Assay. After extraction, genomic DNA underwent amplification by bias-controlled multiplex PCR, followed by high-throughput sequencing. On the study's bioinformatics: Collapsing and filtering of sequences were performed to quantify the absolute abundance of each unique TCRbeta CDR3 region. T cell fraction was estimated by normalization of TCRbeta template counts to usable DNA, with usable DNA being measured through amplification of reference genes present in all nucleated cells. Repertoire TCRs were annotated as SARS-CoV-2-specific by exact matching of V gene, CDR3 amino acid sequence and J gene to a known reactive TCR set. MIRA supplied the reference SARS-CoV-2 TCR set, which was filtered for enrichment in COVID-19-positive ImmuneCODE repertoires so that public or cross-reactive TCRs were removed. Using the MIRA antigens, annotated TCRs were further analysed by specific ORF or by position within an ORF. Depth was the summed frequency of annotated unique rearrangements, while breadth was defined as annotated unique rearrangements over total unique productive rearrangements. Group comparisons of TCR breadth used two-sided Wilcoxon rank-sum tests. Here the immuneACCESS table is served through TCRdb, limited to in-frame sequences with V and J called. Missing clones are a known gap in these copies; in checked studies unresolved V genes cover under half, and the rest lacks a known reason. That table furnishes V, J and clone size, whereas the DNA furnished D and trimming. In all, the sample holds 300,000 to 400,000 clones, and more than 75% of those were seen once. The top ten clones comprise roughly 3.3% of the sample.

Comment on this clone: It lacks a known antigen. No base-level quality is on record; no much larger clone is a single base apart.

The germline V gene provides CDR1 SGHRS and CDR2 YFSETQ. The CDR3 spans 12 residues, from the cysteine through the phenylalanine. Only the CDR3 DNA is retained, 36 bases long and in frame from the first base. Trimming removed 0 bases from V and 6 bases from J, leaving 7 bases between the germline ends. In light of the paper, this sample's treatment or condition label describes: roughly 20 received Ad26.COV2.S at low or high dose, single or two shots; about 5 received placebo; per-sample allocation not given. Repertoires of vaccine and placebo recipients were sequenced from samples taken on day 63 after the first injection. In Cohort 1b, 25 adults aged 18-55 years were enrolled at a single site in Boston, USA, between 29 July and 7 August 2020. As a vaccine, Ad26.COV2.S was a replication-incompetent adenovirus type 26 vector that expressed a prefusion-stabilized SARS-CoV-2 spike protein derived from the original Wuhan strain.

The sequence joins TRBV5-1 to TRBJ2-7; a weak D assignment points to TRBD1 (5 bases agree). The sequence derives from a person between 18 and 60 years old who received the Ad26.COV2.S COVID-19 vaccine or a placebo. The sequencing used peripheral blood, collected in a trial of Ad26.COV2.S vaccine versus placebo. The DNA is TGCGCCAGCAGCTTGGTGCAGGGCGAGCAGTACTTC. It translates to CASSLVQGEQYF.